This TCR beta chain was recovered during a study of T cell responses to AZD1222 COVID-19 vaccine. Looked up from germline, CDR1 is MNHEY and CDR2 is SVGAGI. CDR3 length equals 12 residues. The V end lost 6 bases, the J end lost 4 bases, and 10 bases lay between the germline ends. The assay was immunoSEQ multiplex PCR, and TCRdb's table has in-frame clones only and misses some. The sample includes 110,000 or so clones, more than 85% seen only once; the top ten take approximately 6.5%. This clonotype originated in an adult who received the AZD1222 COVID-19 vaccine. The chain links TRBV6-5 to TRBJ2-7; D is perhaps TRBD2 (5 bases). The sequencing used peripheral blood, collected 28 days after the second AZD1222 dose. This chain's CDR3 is CASRASGYEQYF. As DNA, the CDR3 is TGTGCCAGCAGGGCCTCGGGGTACGAGCAGTACTTC.